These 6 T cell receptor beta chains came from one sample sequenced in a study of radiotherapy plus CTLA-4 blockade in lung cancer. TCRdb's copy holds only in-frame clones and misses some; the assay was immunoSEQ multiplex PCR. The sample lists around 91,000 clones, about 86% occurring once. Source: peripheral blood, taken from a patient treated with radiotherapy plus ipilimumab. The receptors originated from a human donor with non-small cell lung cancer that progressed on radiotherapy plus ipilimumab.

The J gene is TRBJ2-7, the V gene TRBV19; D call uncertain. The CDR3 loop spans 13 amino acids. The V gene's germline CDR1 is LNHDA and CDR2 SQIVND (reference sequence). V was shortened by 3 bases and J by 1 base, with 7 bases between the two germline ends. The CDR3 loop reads CASSMASSYEQYF. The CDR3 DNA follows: TGTGCCAGTAGTATGGCCAGTTCCTACGAGCAGTACTTC.

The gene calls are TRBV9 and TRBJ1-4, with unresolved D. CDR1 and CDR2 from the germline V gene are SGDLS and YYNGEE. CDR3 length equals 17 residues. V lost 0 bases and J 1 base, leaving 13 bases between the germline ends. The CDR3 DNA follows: TGTGCCAGCAGCGTAGGGGGTGGTTCGAGAACTAATGAAAAACTGTTTTTT. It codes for CASSVGGGSRTNEKLFF.

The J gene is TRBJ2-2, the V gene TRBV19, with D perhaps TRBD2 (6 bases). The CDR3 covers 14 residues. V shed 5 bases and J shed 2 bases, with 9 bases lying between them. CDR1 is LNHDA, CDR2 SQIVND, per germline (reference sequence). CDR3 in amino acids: CASSPTRNTGELFF. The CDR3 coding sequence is TGTGCCAGTAGTCCGACTAGAAACACCGGGGAGCTGTTTTTT.

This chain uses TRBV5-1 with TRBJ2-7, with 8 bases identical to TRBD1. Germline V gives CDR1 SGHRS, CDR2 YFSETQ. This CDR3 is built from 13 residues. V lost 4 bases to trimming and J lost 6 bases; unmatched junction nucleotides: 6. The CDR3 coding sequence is TGCGCCAGCAGCACGATACAGGGGGGCGAGCAGTACTTC. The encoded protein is CASSTIQGGEQYF.

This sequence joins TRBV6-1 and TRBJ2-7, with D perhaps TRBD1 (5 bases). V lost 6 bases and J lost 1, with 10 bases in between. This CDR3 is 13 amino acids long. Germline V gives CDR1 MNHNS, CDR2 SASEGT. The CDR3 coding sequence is TGTGCCAGCAGGACAGACAGTTCCTACGAGCAGTACTTC. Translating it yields CASRTDSSYEQYF.

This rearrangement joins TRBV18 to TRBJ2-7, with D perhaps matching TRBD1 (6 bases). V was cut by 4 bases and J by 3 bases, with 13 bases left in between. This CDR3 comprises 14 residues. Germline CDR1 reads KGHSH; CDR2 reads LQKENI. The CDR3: CASSRQGTLYEQYF. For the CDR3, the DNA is TGTGCCAGCTCACGGCAGGGGACCCTCTACGAGCAGTACTTC.